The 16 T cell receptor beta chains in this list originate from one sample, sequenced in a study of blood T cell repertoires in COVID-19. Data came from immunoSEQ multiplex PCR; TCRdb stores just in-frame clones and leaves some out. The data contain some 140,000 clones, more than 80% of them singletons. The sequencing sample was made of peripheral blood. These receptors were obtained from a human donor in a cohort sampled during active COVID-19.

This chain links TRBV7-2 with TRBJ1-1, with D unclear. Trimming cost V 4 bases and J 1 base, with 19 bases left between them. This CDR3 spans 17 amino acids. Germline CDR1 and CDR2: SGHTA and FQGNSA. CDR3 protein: CASSYPQRGSWNTEAFF. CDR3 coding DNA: TGTGCCAGCAGCTACCCTCAGCGAGGGAGCTGGAACACTGAAGCTTTCTTT.

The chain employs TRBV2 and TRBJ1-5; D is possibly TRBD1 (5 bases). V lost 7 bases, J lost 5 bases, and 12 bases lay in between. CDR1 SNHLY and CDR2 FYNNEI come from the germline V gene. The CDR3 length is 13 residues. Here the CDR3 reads CASKGVGYQPQHF. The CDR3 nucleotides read TGTGCCAGCAAAGGGGTGGGGTATCAGCCCCAGCATTTT.

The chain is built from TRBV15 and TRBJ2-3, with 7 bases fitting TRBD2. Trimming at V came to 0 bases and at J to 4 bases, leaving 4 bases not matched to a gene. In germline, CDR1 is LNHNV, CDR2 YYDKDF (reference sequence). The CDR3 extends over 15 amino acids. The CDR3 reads CATSREREPPDTQYF. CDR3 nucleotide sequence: TGTGCCACCAGCAGAGAGCGGGAGCCCCCAGATACGCAGTATTTT.

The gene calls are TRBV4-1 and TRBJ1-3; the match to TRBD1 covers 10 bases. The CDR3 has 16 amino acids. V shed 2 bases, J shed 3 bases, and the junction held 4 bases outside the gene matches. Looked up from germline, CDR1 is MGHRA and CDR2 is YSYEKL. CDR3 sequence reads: CASSQWDRGIGNTIYF. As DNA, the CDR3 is TGCGCCAGCAGCCAATGGGACAGGGGAATTGGAAACACCATATATTTT.

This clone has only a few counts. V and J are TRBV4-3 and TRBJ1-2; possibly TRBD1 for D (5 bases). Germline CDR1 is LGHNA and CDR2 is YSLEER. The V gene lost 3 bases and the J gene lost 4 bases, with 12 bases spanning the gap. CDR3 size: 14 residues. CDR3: CASSHQGSPYGYTF. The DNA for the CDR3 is TGCGCCAGCAGCCACCAGGGTTCTCCCTATGGCTACACCTTC.

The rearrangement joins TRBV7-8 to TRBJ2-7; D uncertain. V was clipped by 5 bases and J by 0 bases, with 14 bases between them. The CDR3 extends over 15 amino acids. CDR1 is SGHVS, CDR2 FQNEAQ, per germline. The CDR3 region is CASSPGARGSYEQYV. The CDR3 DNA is TGTGCCAGCAGCCCCGGAGCCAGAGGCTCCTACGAGCAGTACGTC.

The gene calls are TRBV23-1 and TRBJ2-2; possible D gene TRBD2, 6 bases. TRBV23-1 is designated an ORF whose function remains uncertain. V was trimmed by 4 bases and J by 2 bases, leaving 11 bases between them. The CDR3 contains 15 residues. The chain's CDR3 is CASSLWRGNTGELFF. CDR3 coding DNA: TGCGCCAGCAGTCTATGGCGGGGTAACACCGGGGAGCTGTTTTTT.

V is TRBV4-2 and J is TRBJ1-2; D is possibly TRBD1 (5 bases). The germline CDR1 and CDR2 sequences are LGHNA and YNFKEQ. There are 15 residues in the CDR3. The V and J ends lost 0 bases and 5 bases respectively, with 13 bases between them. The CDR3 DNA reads TGTGCCAGCAGCCAAGATCGGGGGACTGAGTATGGCTACACCTTC. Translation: CASSQDRGTEYGYTF.

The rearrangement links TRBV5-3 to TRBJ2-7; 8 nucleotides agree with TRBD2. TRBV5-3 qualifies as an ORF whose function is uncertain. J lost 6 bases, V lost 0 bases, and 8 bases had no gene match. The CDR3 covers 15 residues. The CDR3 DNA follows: TGTGCCAGAAGCTTGGCCGGGACTAGTTCTCTCGAGCAGTACGTC. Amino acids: CARSLAGTSSLEQYV.

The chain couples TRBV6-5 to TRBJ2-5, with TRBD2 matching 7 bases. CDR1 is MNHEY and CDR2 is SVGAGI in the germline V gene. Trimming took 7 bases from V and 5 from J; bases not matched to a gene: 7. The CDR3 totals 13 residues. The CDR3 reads CASNKAGGETQYF. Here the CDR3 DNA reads TGTGCCAGCAACAAGGCCGGGGGGGAGACCCAGTACTTC.

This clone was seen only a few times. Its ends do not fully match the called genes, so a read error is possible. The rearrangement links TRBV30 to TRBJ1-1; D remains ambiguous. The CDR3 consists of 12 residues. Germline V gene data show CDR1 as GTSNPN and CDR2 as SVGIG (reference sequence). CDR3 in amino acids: CAWSTGYTEAFF. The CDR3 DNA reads TGTGCCTGGAGTACGGGGTACACTGAGGCTTTCTTT.

The CDR3 spells CASSPPDRGNRRNTEAFF. CDR3 in DNA: TGTGCCAGCTCACCACCGGACAGGGGAAATAGGAGGAACACTGAAGCTTTCTTT. V is TRBV18 and J is TRBJ1-1, with 9 bases matching TRBD1. Germline-derived CDR1 and CDR2 are KGHSH and LQKENI. The CDR3 length is 18 residues. V shed 0 bases and J 1 base; nucleotides not matched to a gene: 9. Variable domain in full (rest from reference TRBV18 and TRBJ1-1): NAGVMQNPRHLVRRRGQEARLRCSPMKGHSHVYWYRQLPEEGLKFMVYLQKENIIDESGMPKERFSAEFPKEGPSILRIQQVVRGDSAAYFCASSPPDRGNRRNTEAFFGQGTRLTVV.

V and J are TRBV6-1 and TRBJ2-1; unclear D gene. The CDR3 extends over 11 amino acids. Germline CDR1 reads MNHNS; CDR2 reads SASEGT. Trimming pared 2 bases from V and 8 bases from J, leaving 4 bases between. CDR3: CASSEPDEQFF. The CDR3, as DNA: TGTGCCAGCAGTGAACCCGATGAGCAGTTCTTC.

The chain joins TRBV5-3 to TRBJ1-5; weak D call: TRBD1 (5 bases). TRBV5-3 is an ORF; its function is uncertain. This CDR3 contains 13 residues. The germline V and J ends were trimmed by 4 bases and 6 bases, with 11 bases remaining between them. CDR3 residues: CARSTAQGQPQHF. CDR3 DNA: TGTGCCAGAAGCACCGCTCAGGGTCAGCCCCAGCATTTT.

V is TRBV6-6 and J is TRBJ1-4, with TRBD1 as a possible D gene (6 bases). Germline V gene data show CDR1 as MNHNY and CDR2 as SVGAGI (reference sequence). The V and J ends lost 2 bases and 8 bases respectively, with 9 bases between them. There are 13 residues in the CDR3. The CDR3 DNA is TGTGCCAGCAGTTACAGGGGGAACGAAAAACTGTTTTTT. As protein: CASSYRGNEKLFF.

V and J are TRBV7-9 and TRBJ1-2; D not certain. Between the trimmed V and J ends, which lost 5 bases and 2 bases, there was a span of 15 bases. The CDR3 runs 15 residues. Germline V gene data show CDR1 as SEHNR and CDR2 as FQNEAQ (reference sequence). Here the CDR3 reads CASSPAGPDNYGYTF. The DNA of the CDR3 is TGTGCCAGCAGCCCGGCTGGGCCAGACAACTATGGCTACACCTTC.